This record concerns one TCR beta chain sequence. This CDR3 comprises 15 residues. CDR1 is SGHTS and CDR2 is YDEGEE in the germline V gene. The germline V and J ends were trimmed by 2 bases and 1 base, with 12 bases remaining between them. CD45RO-negative, CCR7-positively selected cells formed the naive CD8 fraction, excluding terminally differentiated effector memory CD45RA+ cells. This sample was taken from a study of shared clonotypes between healthy human individuals. This was a deep-level run. Measured with immunoSEQ multiplex PCR; TCRdb has only the in-frame clones, and not every one. The sample has a few million clones, just under 95% seen once.

This clonotype was sampled from a man aged 18 to 30 in good health. Some clones in this sample may be carry-over from other donors' samples. V and J are TRBV5-8 and TRBJ1-1; tentatively, D is TRBD1 (5 bases). Input material: naive CD8+ T cells from PBMCs. The CDR3 loop is CASSFLLGQNTEAFF. CDR3 bases: TGTGCCAGCAGCTTTCTGCTGGGGCAGAACACTGAAGCTTTCTTT.